This record covers a single T cell receptor (beta chain). Its cognate antigen is unknown. The germline CDR1 and CDR2 sequences are SGHAT and FQNNGV. The CDR3 totals 14 residues. The J segment lost 2 bases and the V segment lost 4 bases, leaving 3 bases of the junction unmatched. These data come from a study of beta chain features in type 1 diabetes. Notes on the study in general: The study found that naive, central memory and Treg TCRB repertoires appeared more similar in patients than in healthy donors. PCR might favor shorter templates, equally in patients and controls.

Investigators reverse transcribed all isolated RNA, so they sequenced expressed TCRB transcripts. This table comes from immunoSEQ multiplex PCR, and its TCRdb copy is limited to in-frame clones, with some not included. Seen here are roughly 300,000 clones, around 15% observed once, and the top ten hold 5.5% to 7.5%. The sequencing input was central memory CD4+ T cells from blood. The sequence was obtained from a man aged 30 to 39 in good health. This chain connects TRBV11-2 to TRBJ1-1; 8 bases map to TRBD1. The CDR3 DNA follows: TGTGCCAGCAGCTACCAGGGGGCTAACACTGAAGCTTTCTTT. Translating it yields CASSYQGANTEAFF. Drawing the rest from reference TRBV11-2 and TRBJ1-1, the complete variable domain is EAGVAQSPRYKIIEKRQSVAFWCNPISGHATLYWYQQILGQGPKLLIQFQNNGVVDDSQLPKDRFSAERLKGVDSTLKIQPAKLEDSAVYLCASSYQGANTEAFFGQGTRLTVV.